Listed below are T cell receptor beta chains from one sample, sequenced in a study of blood T cell repertoires in COVID-19. Clones were sequenced by immunoSEQ multiplex PCR, and TCRdb holds only the in-frame ones, with some missing. This table has a few hundred thousand clones, 85% to 90% appearing once. The sequenced sample was PBMCs or T cells enriched from blood (not recorded which). The receptors originated from a woman aged 18 to 35 who had recovered from COVID-19. Both conserved end residues are part of each CDR3. The D gene is left open where the match is weak. Clone size is shown for a subset of rows, as once, few, many or a class of expanded clone.

TRBV7-8	NA	TRBJ1-6	NA	19	CASSSYYIFGQLKNSPLHF	TGTGCCAGCAGCTCTTATTATATTTTTGGACAGTTAAAGAATTCACCCCTCCACTTT
TRBV11-3	NA	TRBJ2-2	NA	15	CASSLRGSYTGELFF	TGTGCCAGCAGCTTGAGGGGGAGTTACACCGGGGAGCTGTTTTTT
TRBV9	once	TRBJ1-6	NA	14	CASSPHWARSPLHF	TGTGCCAGCAGCCCCCACTGGGCGCGATCACCCCTCCACTTT
TRBV20-1	NA	TRBJ2-7	NA	10	CSANRYEQYF	TGCAGTGCCAACCGGTACGAGCAGTACTTC
TRBV7-9	NA	TRBJ1-3	TRBD1	16	CASSTADRIRGNTIYF	TGTGCCAGCAGCACCGCGGACAGGATCCGTGGAAACACCATATATTTT
TRBV4-2	NA	TRBJ1-1	TRBD1	17	CASSPRGQGWVGSEAFF	TGTGCCAGCAGCCCCAGAGGACAGGGATGGGTCGGGTCTGAAGCTTTCTTT
TRBV6-2/TRBV6-3	NA	TRBJ2-1	TRBD2	15	CASSLLAGAYNEQFF	TGTGCCAGCAGCTTACTAGCGGGGGCATACAATGAGCAGTTCTTC
TRBV28	once	TRBJ2-7	NA	15	CASSSGTSGVGEQYF	TGTGCCAGCAGTTCGGGTACCTCGGGGGTAGGCGAGCAGTACTTC
TRBV13	NA	TRBJ2-3	NA	13	CASSSTGTDTQYF	TGTGCCAGCAGCTCTACAGGGACAGATACGCAGTATTTT
TRBV10-3	NA	TRBJ2-1	NA	14	CAISESGGSSEQFF	TGTGCCATCAGTGAGTCGGGTGGTAGCAGTGAGCAGTTCTTC
TRBV11-2	NA	TRBJ2-5	TRBD2	15	CASSLGGGGRETQYF	TGTGCCAGCAGCTTAGGGGGAGGCGGGAGGGAGACCCAGTACTTC
TRBV27	NA	TRBJ2-1	TRBD2	16	CASSSSAGVVYNEQFF	TGTGCCAGCAGTTCTTCAGCGGGAGTGGTCTACAATGAGCAGTTCTTC
TRBV7-3	many	TRBJ1-2	TRBD1	14	CASSTGGVFDGYTF	TGTGCCAGCAGCACAGGGGGCGTCTTTGATGGCTACACCTTC
TRBV7-3	NA	TRBJ1-2	NA	13	CASSLTGRGGYTF	TGTGCCAGCAGCTTAACGGGGCGTGGTGGCTACACCTTC
TRBV9	NA	TRBJ2-3	NA	12	CASSFRGDTQYF	TGTGCCAGCAGCTTCAGGGGAGATACGCAGTATTTT
TRBV25-1	once	TRBJ1-1	NA	12	CASAGIFPEAFF	TGTGCCAGCGCCGGGATTTTCCCTGAAGCTTTCTTT
TRBV12-3/TRBV12-4	NA	TRBJ1-1	NA	11	CASRERTEAFF	TGTGCCAGCAGAGAGAGAACTGAAGCTTTCTTT
TRBV18	NA	TRBJ2-1	NA	16	CASSLGGGRVSNEQFF	TGTGCCAGCTCACTTGGGGGAGGCAGGGTGTCAAATGAGCAGTTCTTC
TRBV2	NA	TRBJ1-3	TRBD1	12	CASSRDRGPIYF	TGTGCCAGCAGTCGGGACAGGGGCCCCATATATTTT
TRBV30	NA	TRBJ2-2	NA	14	CAWSQDANTGELFF	TGTGCCTGGAGTCAGGATGCGAACACCGGGGAGCTGTTTTTT
TRBV7-2	NA	TRBJ2-1	NA	17	CASSLDSGLVWVNEQFF	TGTGCCAGCAGCTTAGACTCGGGTCTAGTATGGGTCAATGAGCAGTTCTTC
TRBV24-1	NA	TRBJ1-2	NA	14	CATSDPKGRYGYTF	TGTGCCACCAGTGATCCCAAGGGGAGGTATGGCTACACCTTC
TRBV9	NA	TRBJ1-1	NA	13	CASSVAVNTEAFF	TGTGCCAGCAGCGTAGCGGTGAACACTGAAGCTTTCTTT
TRBV7-9	once	TRBJ2-2	NA	17	CASTPPLRRGDTGELFF	TGTGCCAGCACCCCTCCGCTGAGGCGGGGAGACACCGGGGAGCTGTTTTTT
TRBV9	few	TRBJ2-1	NA	14	CASSVGPRGDEQFF	TGTGCCAGCAGCGTAGGCCCCAGGGGGGATGAGCAGTTCTTC
TRBV19	once	TRBJ1-2	NA	14	CASSTLGGAYGYTF	TGTGCCAGTAGTACCCTCGGGGGGGCATATGGCTACACCTTC
TRBV25-1	NA	TRBJ1-1	NA	13	CASSEYGGDEAFF	TGTGCCAGCAGTGAATATGGAGGGGATGAAGCTTTCTTT
TRBV27	NA	TRBJ1-1	NA	14	CASSLSSGYTEAFF	TGTGCCAGCAGTTTATCGAGTGGTTACACTGAAGCTTTCTTT
TRBV27	NA	TRBJ2-7	TRBD1	12	CASRGGPYEQYF	TGTGCCAGCCGAGGGGGCCCTTACGAGCAGTACTTC
TRBV3-1/TRBV3-2	few	TRBJ1-1	NA	15	CASSPLDLGETEAFF	TGTGCCAGCAGCCCCCTAGACCTTGGGGAGACTGAAGCTTTCTTT
TRBV7-6	NA	TRBJ2-1	TRBD2	15	CASSLLSGRYNEQFF	TGTGCCAGCAGCTTACTAAGCGGGAGGTACAATGAGCAGTTCTTC
TRBV4-1	NA	TRBJ1-5	TRBD1	14	CASSQGIRGKPQHF	TGCGCCAGCAGCCAAGGGATCAGGGGGAAGCCCCAGCATTTT